Listed below are T cell receptor beta chains from one sample, sequenced in a study of T cells in Graves' hyperthyroidism and ophthalmopathy. TCRdb recomputed calls from the multiplex PCR reads with MiXCR, one row per CDR3 protein. Counted here are hundreds of thousands of distinct CDR3 sequences, roughly 14% occurring once; the ten biggest clones make up approximately 7.5%. Sample: blood. The receptors were gathered from a young woman with Graves' hyperthyroidism. Both conserved end residues are part of each CDR3. The D gene is left open where the match is weak. Not all rows give a size; the values are once, few, many and, for expanded clones, a class.

>-|TRBV5-1|TRBJ2-5|-
CASRGLPGGRETQYF
TGCGCCAGCAGAGGGCTCCCAGGAGGCAGGGAGACCCAGTACTTC
>few|TRBV14|TRBJ2-3|-
CASSQELAPDTQYF
TGTGCCAGCAGCCAAGAACTAGCTCCAGATACGCAGTATTTT
>many|TRBV14|TRBJ2-4|TRBD2
CASSYSGLAVIQYF
TGTGCCAGCAGCTATAGCGGCCTAGCGGTCATTCAGTACTTC
>few|TRBV7-6|TRBJ2-1|TRBD2
CASAGFGGRIHNEQFF
TGTGCCAGCGCTGGTTTCGGCGGGAGGATCCACAATGAGCAGTTCTTC
>many|TRBV19|TRBJ1-5|-
CASSIITSNQPQHF
TGTGCCAGTAGTATTATAACCAGCAATCAGCCCCAGCATTTT
>many|TRBV29-1|TRBJ2-3|-
CSVKKTGTDTQYF
TGCAGCGTTAAGAAAACAGGCACAGATACGCAGTATTTT
>-|TRBV25-1|TRBJ1-2|TRBD1
CASSEILGGVCGYTF
TGTGCCAGCAGTGAAATACTAGGGGGCGTTTGTGGCTACACCTTC
>many|TRBV30|TRBJ2-1|TRBD2
CAWSALGRGGVNEQFF
TGTGCCTGGAGTGCCCTGGGGCGGGGGGGCGTGAATGAGCAGTTCTTC
>many|TRBV15|TRBJ2-1|TRBD1
CATSLTGTGRYNEQFF
TGTGCCACCAGCCTAACCGGGACAGGGCGCTACAATGAGCAGTTCTTC
>many|TRBV12-3/TRBV12-4|TRBJ1-1|TRBD1
CASSFGQGARGNTEAFF
TGTGCCAGCAGTTTCGGGCAGGGGGCAAGAGGGAACACTGAAGCTTTCTTT
>-|TRBV20-1|TRBJ1-1|TRBD1
CSAMDRVNTEAFF
TGCAGTGCGATGGACAGGGTGAACACTGAAGCTTTCTTT
>many|TRBV2|TRBJ1-4|-
CASSEYVATNEKLFF
TGTGCCAGCAGTGAATACGTCGCAACTAATGAAAAACTGTTTTTT
>-|TRBV20-1|TRBJ2-7|-
CSAPTGPLPYEQYF
TGCAGTGCCCCGACAGGCCCTTTACCCTACGAGCAGTACTTC
>many|TRBV7-2|TRBJ2-7|-
CASSLWGNEQYF
TGTGCCAGCAGCTTATGGGGAAACGAGCAGTACTTC
>once|TRBV7-9|TRBJ2-1|-
CASSLAGQTYNEQFF
TGTGCCAGCAGCTTAGCTGGTCAGACCTACAATGAGCAGTTCTTC
>many|TRBV7-3|TRBJ1-2|TRBD1
CASSLGTGDGYTF
TGTGCCAGCAGCTTGGGGACAGGGGATGGCTACACCTTC
>-|TRBV5-5|TRBJ1-3|-
CASSADPPGAGNTIYF
TGTGCCAGCAGCGCCGACCCCCCGGGGGCTGGAAACACCATATATTTT
>many|TRBV3-1|TRBJ1-1|-
CASSQDREDRNTEAFF
TGTGCCAGCAGCCAAGATAGGGAGGACCGTAACACTGAAGCTTTCTTT
>many|TRBV11-1|TRBJ2-6|TRBD1
CASSSLTGGKSSGANVLTF
TGTGCCAGCAGCTCTTTGACAGGGGGCAAATCCTCTGGGGCCAACGTCCTGACTTTC
>many|TRBV5-1|TRBJ2-3|TRBD2
CASGYSGGDTQYF
TGCGCCAGCGGATACTCGGGAGGAGATACGCAGTATTTT
>once|TRBV20-1|TRBJ2-3|-
CSAAQGSGPGDTQYF
TGCAGTGCTGCACAGGGAAGCGGCCCCGGGGATACGCAGTATTTT
>few|TRBV19|TRBJ2-4|TRBD1
CASSASGTENIQYF
TGTGCCAGTAGTGCATCAGGGACAGAAAACATTCAGTACTTC
>many|TRBV5-1|TRBJ1-4|TRBD1
CASSLEPLTGNNEKLFF
TGCGCCAGCAGCTTGGAGCCCCTGACAGGGAACAATGAAAAACTGTTTTTT
>many|TRBV4-1|TRBJ2-1|-
CASSRKGGIYGDEQFF
TGCGCCAGCAGCCGGAAGGGCGGGATTTATGGGGATGAGCAGTTCTTC
>-|TRBV2|TRBJ1-2|TRBD1
CASSQKFGTGYGYTF
TGTGCCAGCAGTCAAAAATTTGGGACAGGATATGGCTACACCTTC
>many|TRBV19|TRBJ1-1|-
CASSRGDALGTEAFF
TGTGCCAGCTCAAGGGGGGACGCCCTTGGCACTGAAGCTTTCTTT
>many|TRBV5-1|TRBJ2-7|-
CASSPEKGISHEQYF
TGCGCCAGCAGCCCGGAGAAGGGGATTTCACACGAGCAGTACTTC
>many|TRBV5-1|TRBJ2-7|-
CASSLDPGASYEQYF
TGCGCCAGCAGCTTGGATCCGGGAGCGAGTTACGAGCAGTACTTC
>-|TRBV4-1|TRBJ1-1|TRBD1
CASRNGRDRYTEAFF
TGCGCCAGCAGAAACGGCCGGGACAGGTACACTGAAGCTTTCTTT
>many|TRBV6-1|TRBJ1-2|-
CASSPGPGGYGYTF
TGTGCCAGCAGTCCAGGACCTGGAGGCTATGGCTACACCTTC
>many|TRBV5-1|TRBJ2-7|-
CASSLDREGYEQYF
TGCGCCAGCAGCTTGGACAGGGAGGGTTACGAGCAGTACTTC
>many|TRBV7-9|TRBJ2-7|-
CASSASSSSYEQYF
TGTGCCAGCAGCGCCTCCTCGTCGTCCTACGAGCAGTACTTC
>-|TRBV28|TRBJ2-1|-
CASSGGGGAVYNEQFF
TGTGCCAGCAGTGGAGGGGGGGGGGCCGTCTACAATGAGCAGTTCTTC
>few|TRBV10-3|TRBJ1-2|-
CAISSYVAVWANYGYTF
TGTGCCATCAGTTCCTACGTTGCCGTGTGGGCTAACTATGGCTACACCTTC
>many|TRBV18|TRBJ1-2|-
CASSPLRDDGYTF
TGTGCCAGCTCACCATTACGGGATGATGGCTACACCTTC
>-|TRBV19|TRBJ2-7|-
CASSILLDSRGAYEQYF
TGTGCCAGTAGTATACTCCTAGACAGCCGAGGAGCCTACGAGCAGTACTTC
>many|TRBV6-1|TRBJ2-5|TRBD1
CASTVPGQGRSQETQYF
TGTGCCAGCACCGTCCCGGGACAGGGGCGCTCCCAAGAGACCCAGTACTTC
>many|TRBV5-1|TRBJ2-1|-
CASSLEHSLYNEQFF
TGCGCCAGCAGCTTGGAACACAGCCTCTACAATGAGCAGTTCTTC
>few|TRBV4-1|TRBJ2-1|-
CASSQSDYNEQFF
TGCGCCAGCAGCCAATCGGACTACAATGAGCAGTTCTTC
>-|TRBV2|TRBJ2-3|-
CASSEWGGDTDTQYF
TGTGCCAGCAGTGAATGGGGGGGCGACACAGATACGCAGTATTTT
>many|TRBV6-1|TRBJ2-7|-
CASDLLGQTYEQYF
TGTGCCAGCGATCTTCTGGGGCAGACCTACGAGCAGTACTTC
>many|TRBV18|TRBJ1-5|-
CASCRGGGNQPQHF
TGTGCCAGCTGCCGGGGCGGAGGCAATCAGCCCCAGCATTTT
>few|TRBV9|TRBJ1-3|-
CASSGQKTSGNTIYF
TGTGCCAGCAGCGGACAGAAAACCTCTGGAAACACCATATATTTT
>few|TRBV5-1|TRBJ2-5|-
CASSLSTSLETQYF
TGCGCCAGCAGCTTGAGTACTAGCCTGGAGACCCAGTACTTC
>many|TRBV6-2/TRBV6-3|TRBJ2-3|TRBD2
CASSYIAGAVTDTQYF
TGTGCCAGCAGTTACATAGCGGGGGCCGTCACAGATACGCAGTATTTT
>many|TRBV28|TRBJ2-1|-
CASSSPVNEQFF
TGTGCCAGCAGTTCTCCTGTGAATGAGCAGTTCTTC
>many|TRBV6-1|TRBJ2-7|TRBD2
CASSELAGDLDEQYF
TGTGCCAGCAGTGAGCTAGCGGGTGACCTTGACGAGCAGTACTTC
>-|TRBV7-9|TRBJ2-1|TRBD1
CACSLGYLGQGNNEQFF
TGTGCCTGCAGCTTAGGTTATTTGGGACAGGGAAACAATGAGCAGTTCTTC
>-|TRBV4-1|TRBJ2-5|-
CASSLYTSRSETQYF
TGCGCCAGCAGCCTATACACTAGCAGATCTGAGACCCAGTACTTC
>many|TRBV15|TRBJ1-2|-
CATSRASGRSAGYGYTF
TGTGCCACCAGCAGAGCAAGCGGTAGGTCGGCCGGCTATGGCTACACCTTC
>many|TRBV20-1|TRBJ1-5|-
CSAIPTGQLRPQHF
TGCAGTGCCATTCCGACGGGGCAATTACGGCCCCAGCATTTT
>-|TRBV20-1|TRBJ2-1|TRBD2
CSATPIGGESAYNEQFF
TGCAGTGCTACCCCTATCGGGGGGGAGAGCGCCTACAATGAGCAGTTCTTC
>-|TRBV6-2/TRBV6-3|TRBJ2-7|TRBD1
CASSPGQRDYEQYF
TGTGCCAGCAGCCCGGGACAGAGAGACTACGAGCAGTACTTC